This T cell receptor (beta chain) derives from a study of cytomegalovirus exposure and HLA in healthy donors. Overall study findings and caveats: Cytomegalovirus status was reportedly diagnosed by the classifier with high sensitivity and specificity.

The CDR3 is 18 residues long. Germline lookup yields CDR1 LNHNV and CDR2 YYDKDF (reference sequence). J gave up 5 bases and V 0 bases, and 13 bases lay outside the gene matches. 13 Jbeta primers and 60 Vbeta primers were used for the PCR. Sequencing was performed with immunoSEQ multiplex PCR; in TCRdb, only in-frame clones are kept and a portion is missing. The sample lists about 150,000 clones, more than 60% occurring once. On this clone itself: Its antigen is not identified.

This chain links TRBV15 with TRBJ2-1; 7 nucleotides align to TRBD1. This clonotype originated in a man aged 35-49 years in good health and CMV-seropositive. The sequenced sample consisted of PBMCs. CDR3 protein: CATSREGGLNQNHNEQFF. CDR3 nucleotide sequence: TGTGCCACCAGCAGAGAAGGGGGCTTGAACCAGAACCACAATGAGCAGTTCTTC.